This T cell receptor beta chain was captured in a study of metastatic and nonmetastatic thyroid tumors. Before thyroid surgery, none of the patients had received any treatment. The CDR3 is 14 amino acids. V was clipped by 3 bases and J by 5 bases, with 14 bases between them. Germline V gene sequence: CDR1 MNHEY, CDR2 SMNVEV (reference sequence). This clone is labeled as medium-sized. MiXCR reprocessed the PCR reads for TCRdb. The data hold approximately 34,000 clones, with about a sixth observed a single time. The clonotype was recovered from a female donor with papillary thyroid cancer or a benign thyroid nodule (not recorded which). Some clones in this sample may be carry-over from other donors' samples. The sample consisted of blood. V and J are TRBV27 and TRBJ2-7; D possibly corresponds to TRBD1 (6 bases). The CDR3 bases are TGTGCCAGCAGTTTGTGGCAGGGGAGTGACGAGCAGTACTTC. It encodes CASSLWQGSDEQYF.